This T cell receptor beta chain was identified during a study of Graves' ophthalmopathy and Graves' hyperthyroidism. For the study at large: Stable hyperthyroidism was defined by absence of ophthalmopathy within 18 months of follow-up.

Participants with hyperthyroidism, aged 18 to 65, were newly diagnosed with under 2 months' duration. Other autoimmune diseases, uncontrolled infections, pregnancy or lactation ruled patients out of participation. Diagnoses were established from clinical symptoms, serum thyroxine, TRAb, thyroid ultrasound and orbital computed tomography. Amplification of the TCR beta CDR3 regions used RNA transcripts (as template). First-round RT-PCR with HTBI primers preceded a second-round multiplex PCR. From the multiplex PCR reads, TCRdb called clonotypes with MiXCR, one entry per CDR3 protein. In the table there are 900,000 to 1,200,000 distinct CDR3 sequences, less than 45% of which are singletons. V was cut by 3 bases and J by 2 bases, with 13 bases left in between. Germline V lookup: CDR1 SGHTA, CDR2 FQGNSA. The length of the CDR3 is 15 residues.

Sequencing used peripheral blood or thyroid tissue (not recorded which). V and J are TRBV7-2 and TRBJ2-5; D may correspond to TRBD1 or TRBD2 (5 bases each). The TCR comes from an adult man with Graves' hyperthyroidism. The CDR3 nucleotides are TGTGCCAGCAGCTTTTGGGGGTCGCGACAAGAGACCCAGTACTTC. Its protein product is CASSFWGSRQETQYF.